Below are 10 T cell receptor beta chains sequenced from a single sample in a study of molecular identifiers for immune sequencing clone quantification. TCRdb re-called the PCR reads through MiXCR, storing one row per CDR3 protein. The table includes some 320,000 distinct CDR3 sequences, about a quarter detected once. The source material was naive CD8+ T cells from blood, with Jurkat cell RNA spiked in. Subset denoted: FACS-sorted CD8+CD4-CCR7+CD45RA+ naive T cells. The receptor source for this set is a human donor in good health. Some libraries in this study had Jurkat cell RNA spiked in.

This chain uses TRBV20-1 with TRBJ1-1; 7 bases are a match to TRBD1. Per germline, CDR1 DFQATT and CDR2 SNEGSKA (reference sequence). The CDR3 covers 16 residues. This chain's CDR3 is CRSDRVGIRMNTEAFF. DNA of the CDR3: TGCAGATCCGACAGGGTCGGAATCCGCATGAACACTGAAGCTTTCTTT.

This clonotype was observed many times. This chain joins TRBV6-6 and TRBJ1-5; D remains unclear. The germline V and J ends were trimmed by 6 bases and 4 bases, with 10 bases remaining between them. CDR1 MNHNY and CDR2 SVGAGI come from the germline V gene (reference sequence). The CDR3 extends over 13 amino acids. The CDR3 nucleotides are TGTGCCAGCAGATGGGTTCAAAATCAGCCCCAGCATTTT. It translates to CASRWVQNQPQHF.

Remarks on this clonotype: Possible read error: a much larger clone is one base away. The V call is TRBV9, the J call TRBJ1-2; D not resolved. CDR1 is SGDLS and CDR2 is YYNGEE in the germline V gene. The length of the CDR3 is 17 residues. The CDR3 protein is CASSVDGWQVNNYGYAF. In nucleotides, the CDR3 is TGTGCCAGCAGCGTAGATGGTTGGCAAGTAAATAACTATGGCTACGCCTTC.

This clonotype was detected a few times. This chain joins TRBV3-2 and TRBJ2-7; TRBD2 is taken as the D call from the table, unchecked against the DNA. TRBV3-2 is a recognized pseudogene. This CDR3 is 16 amino acids long. DNA of the CDR3: TGTGCCAGCAGCCGCCCTACTAGCCTCCTGCCCTACGAGCAGTACTTC. Translating it yields CASSRPTSLLPYEQYF.

The sample holds a few counts of this clonotype. This chain connects TRBV2 to TRBJ1-4; D remains ambiguous. The CDR3 length is 14 residues. Germline CDR1 is SNHLY and CDR2 is FYNNEI. Deletions cut 4 bases from V and 8 bases from J, with 14 bases between. The CDR3 DNA reads TGTGCCAGCAGTGTTAGCGACCTGATCGAAAAACTGTTTTTT. It specifies CASSVSDLIEKLFF. Full variable domain (rest looked up from reference TRBV2 and TRBJ1-4): EPEVTQTPSHQVTQMGQEVILRCVPISNHLYFYWYRQILGQKVEFLVSFYNNEISEKSEIFDDQFSVERPDGSNFTLKIRSTKLEDSAMYFCASSVSDLIEKLFFGSGTQLSVL.

In this sample, this clonotype turned up a few times. The chain is built from TRBV30 and TRBJ2-3, with D unresolved. Germline lookup yields CDR1 GTSNPN and CDR2 SVGIG (reference sequence). The CDR3 has 13 amino acids. Trimming removed 4 bases from V and 4 bases from J, with 12 bases in between. In nucleotides, the CDR3 is TGTGCCTGGACCTCCTCGACCCCAGATACGCAGTATTTT. This sequence encodes CAWTSSTPDTQYF.

V gene TRBV6-5 combines with J gene TRBJ2-3, with D perhaps TRBD2 (5 bases). Per germline, CDR1 MNHEY and CDR2 SVGAGI. The CDR3 has 14 residues. V dropped 7 bases and J dropped 0 bases, with 11 bases sitting between them. CDR3 amino acids: CASKDWTSTDTQYF. The CDR3, as DNA: TGTGCCAGCAAAGACTGGACTAGCACAGATACGCAGTATTTT.

This clonotype has only a few counts. This chain links TRBV28 with TRBJ2-4; D is unresolved. V lost 7 bases to trimming and J lost 0 bases, with 10 bases between them. Germline CDR1 is MDHEN and CDR2 is SYDVKM. The CDR3 has 14 residues. The CDR3 reads CASMQILAKNIQYF. CDR3 nucleotide sequence: TGTGCCAGCATGCAGATACTAGCCAAAAACATTCAGTACTTC.

This clonotype was counted many times. J is TRBJ2-7 and V is TRBV30, with unresolved D. Germline CDR1 reads GTSNPN; CDR2 reads SVGIG (reference sequence). This CDR3 spans 13 amino acids. The ends were cut back, 4 bases at V and 4 bases at J, with 14 bases in the middle. CDR3 nucleotide sequence: TGTGCCTGGACTATGTCCGCCGGGTACGAGCAGTACTTC. This gives the protein CAWTMSAGYEQYF. The full variable domain, in which reference TRBV30 and TRBJ2-7 provide the parts outside the CDR3, is SQTIHQWPATLVQPVGSPLSLECTVEGTSNPNLYWYRQAAGRGLQLLFYSVGIGQISSEVPQNLSASRPQDRQFILSSKKLLLSDSGFYLCAWTMSAGYEQYFGPGTRLTVT.

In its sample, this clonotype was seen many times. The chain couples TRBV9 to TRBJ2-3, with TRBD2 as a possible D gene (6 bases). Trimming removed 1 base at V and 2 bases at J, with 14 bases between. The CDR3 has 16 amino acids. Germline CDR1 reads SGDLS; CDR2 reads YYNGEE. The CDR3, as DNA: TGTGCCAGCAGCGTATCAAACGGGAGCCCCACAGATACGCAGTATTTT. This gives the protein CASSVSNGSPTDTQYF.